Below, 27 T cell receptor beta chains from the same sample are listed, as sequenced in a study of OX40 agonist ivuxolimab in advanced cancers. Clones were read by immunoSEQ multiplex PCR, and TCRdb kept only the in-frame ones, dropping some. Among about 45,000 clones listed, around nine tenths were seen once. This sample comprised CD4+ or CD8+ T cells sorted from blood, obtained in a trial of the OX40 agonist ivuxolimab. Source of these receptors: an adult with an advanced solid tumor such as melanoma, head and neck, liver or kidney cancer.

V gene TRBV28 combines with J gene TRBJ1-2; 7 bases are shared with TRBD1. Unmatched junction bases numbered 5, after V lost 6 bases and J lost 4 bases. Germline V CDR1 and CDR2: MDHEN, SYDVKM. The CDR3 covers 13 residues. The CDR3 protein is CASRQGPGYGYTF. The CDR3 DNA reads TGTGCCAGCAGACAGGGGCCGGGCTATGGCTACACCTTC.

The CDR3 protein is CATSRDGQEGETQYF. In DNA form, the CDR3 reads TGTGCCACCAGCAGAGATGGACAGGAGGGAGAGACCCAGTACTTC. The chain links TRBV15 to TRBJ2-5; the D gene is possibly TRBD1 (7 bases). The germline V gene has CDR1 LNHNV and CDR2 YYDKDF (reference sequence). CDR3 size: 15 residues. V lost 0 bases and J lost 4, with 12 bases in between.

The chain links TRBV21-1 to TRBJ1-1; the DNA was not used to check the table's D call, TRBD1. TRBV21-1 is a pseudogene segment. CDR3 length: 13 amino acids. In DNA, the CDR3 is TGTGCCAGCAGCGCAATACAGGGGGCCCAGGCTTTCTTT. Residues: CASSAIQGAQAFF.

The chain employs TRBV7-2 and TRBJ2-5; D is uncertain. The V and J ends lost 5 bases and 5 bases respectively, with 15 bases between them. CDR1 and CDR2 from the germline V gene are SGHTA and FQGNSA. The CDR3 has 14 residues. CDR3 bases: TGTGCCAGCAGCCGAGAAGTAGTTAGGGAGACCCAGTACTTC. This gives the protein CASSREVVRETQYF.

V usage is TRBV21-1 and J usage is TRBJ2-7; TRBD2, the table's D call, lacks a check against the DNA. TRBV21-1 represents a pseudogene. The CDR3 runs to 15 residues. As DNA, the CDR3 is TGTGCCAGCAGCCCGCGACTAGCGGCCCCCAACGAGCAGTACTTC. Translation: CASSPRLAAPNEQYF.

This chain joins TRBV5-6 and TRBJ1-3; a weak D match, TRBD1 (6 bases). CDR3 size: 13 residues. Trimming removed 0 bases at V and 8 bases at J, with 9 bases between. Germline CDR1 reads SGHDT; CDR2 reads YYEEEE. The CDR3 sequence is CASSLEQGYTIYF. The DNA for the CDR3 is TGTGCCAGCAGCTTGGAACAGGGCTACACCATATATTTT.

The chain employs TRBV7-2 and TRBJ2-3; TRBD2 agrees at 8 bases. Per the germline V gene, CDR1 is SGHTA and CDR2 is FQGNSA. The V gene end was trimmed by 1 base and the J gene end by 2 bases; junction bases not matched to a gene: 8. This CDR3 has 17 residues. This chain's CDR3 is CASSLVGTSGNTDTQYF. The CDR3 DNA reads as TGTGCCAGCAGCTTAGTAGGAACTAGCGGAAACACAGATACGCAGTATTTT.

The chain combines TRBV30 with TRBJ2-2; tentatively, D is TRBD2 (6 bases). The germline CDR1 and CDR2 sequences are GTSNPN and SVGIG (reference sequence). The CDR3 spans 16 residues. V lost 5 bases to trimming and J lost 0 bases, with 16 bases between them. The CDR3 DNA sequence: TGTGCCTGGCGCTACCGGACTAACGCGAACACCGGGGAGCTGTTTTTT. This gives the protein CAWRYRTNANTGELFF.

This chain links TRBV7-2 with TRBJ2-7; 7 bases map to TRBD2. Germline lookup yields CDR1 SGHTA and CDR2 FQGNSA. The V segment lost 3 bases and the J segment 3 bases; nucleotides outside the gene matches: 8. The CDR3 is 15 amino acids. The CDR3 DNA reads TGTGCCAGCAGCTTGGCAGGGACTACCTACTACGAGCAGTACTTC. This codes for CASSLAGTTYYEQYF.

This clone is a singleton in its sample. The chain employs TRBV5-1 and TRBJ2-7, with a tentative D call TRBD2 (6 bases). Germline values: CDR1 SGHRS, CDR2 YFSETQ. The ends were cut back, 0 bases at V and 2 bases at J, with 12 bases in the middle. This CDR3 has 15 amino acids. This CDR3 is CASSLAPGEAYEQYF. DNA of the CDR3: TGCGCCAGCAGCTTGGCCCCGGGAGAGGCCTACGAGCAGTACTTC.

The V and J genes are TRBV19 and TRBJ1-1; D is possibly TRBD1 (5 bases). V dropped 6 bases and J dropped 7 bases, with 15 bases sitting between them. This CDR3 contains 13 residues. Germline CDR1 and CDR2: LNHDA and SQIVND (reference sequence). CDR3: CASRDSSRGEAFF. CDR3 nucleotides: TGTGCCAGTAGGGACTCCTCAAGGGGTGAAGCTTTCTTT.

A single count supports this clone. The CDR3 protein is CASSYPRQGASYEQYF. The CDR3 nucleotides read TGTGCCAGCAGTTACCCGCGACAGGGGGCCTCCTACGAGCAGTACTTC. The V gene is TRBV6-6, the J gene TRBJ2-7, with 10 bases fitting TRBD1. The CDR3 totals 16 residues. The V and J ends lost 2 bases and 0 bases, in that order; junction bases with no gene match: 4. Germline V gene lookup returns CDR1 MNHNY and CDR2 SVGAGI (reference sequence).

The chain combines TRBV5-5 with TRBJ1-2; D is perhaps TRBD1 (6 bases). This CDR3 has 15 residues. With 4 bases removed from V and 8 bases from J, the gap between germline ends came to 21 bases. CDR1 is SGHKS, CDR2 YYEKEE, per germline (reference sequence). The CDR3 DNA reads as TGTGCCAGCAGCCTGGAGGGACAAAGCAGGGTCGGCTACACCTTC. It specifies CASSLEGQSRVGYTF.

V and J are TRBV11-2 and TRBJ1-4; the D gene is possibly TRBD1 (5 bases). Per germline, CDR1 SGHAT and CDR2 FQNNGV. Trimming took 3 bases from V and 3 from J, leaving 20 bases between them. This CDR3 region has 18 residues. The DNA for the CDR3 is TGTGCCAGCAGCTTGAGCTTGGGTGGCAGGGCTTCTAATGAAAAACTGTTTTTT. It codes for CASSLSLGGRASNEKLFF. The full variable domain, with the rest looked up from reference TRBV11-2 and TRBJ1-4, is EAGVAQSPRYKIIEKRQSVAFWCNPISGHATLYWYQQILGQGPKLLIQFQNNGVVDDSQLPKDRFSAERLKGVDSTLKIQPAKLEDSAVYLCASSLSLGGRASNEKLFFGSGTQLSVL.

The chain carries TRBV28 and TRBJ2-4, with D perhaps matching TRBD1 (6 bases). V lost 6 bases and J 6 bases, leaving 18 bases between the germline ends. This CDR3 comprises 15 residues. The V gene's germline CDR1 is MDHEN and CDR2 SYDVKM. The CDR3 region is CASSVRSGAGNIQYF. In DNA, the CDR3 is TGTGCCAGCAGCGTAAGGTCAGGGGCGGGAAACATTCAGTACTTC.

This chain uses TRBV4-3 with TRBJ2-5; D call uncertain. V gave up 0 bases and J gave up 1 base, with 9 bases separating them. CDR1 and CDR2 (germline): LGHNA, YSLEER. The CDR3 consists of 15 residues. In DNA form, the CDR3 reads TGCGCCAGCAGCCAAGAAGCTCAGGCCCAAGAGACCCAGTACTTC. Amino acids: CASSQEAQAQETQYF.

This chain connects TRBV7-9 to TRBJ2-2; D remains ambiguous. V gave up 5 bases and J gave up 3 bases, with 10 bases separating them. This CDR3 has 14 residues. Per germline, CDR1 SEHNR and CDR2 FQNEAQ (reference sequence). The CDR3 nucleotides read TGTGCCAGCAGCCTAGAGACTTACACCGGGGAGCTGTTTTTT. Its protein is CASSLETYTGELFF.

The chain employs TRBV25-1 and TRBJ1-1; TRBD1 aligns across 12 bases. V dropped 6 bases and J dropped 5; count of bases not matched to a gene: 7. Germline V gene sequence: CDR1 MGHDK, CDR2 SYGVNS. The CDR3 has 15 amino acids. In DNA, the CDR3 is TGTGCCAGCAGGGGGGACAGGGGGCGGGAAACTGAAGCTTTCTTT. This translates into CASRGDRGRETEAFF.

The chain uses TRBV11-2 and TRBJ2-2, with 11 bases identical to TRBD2. V dropped 5 bases and J dropped 6; count of bases not matched to a gene: 8. Germline V CDR1 and CDR2: SGHAT, FQNNGV. The CDR3 sequence is 16 residues long. CDR3 coding DNA: TGTGCCAGCAGCCCCAGACTAGCGGGGATCCCCGGGGAGCTGTTTTTT. Its translation is CASSPRLAGIPGELFF.

The chain carries TRBV11-2 and TRBJ1-6; 9 positions match TRBD1. The CDR3 is 16 amino acids. Unmatched junction bases numbered 7, after V lost 1 base and J lost 9 bases. The germline V gene has CDR1 SGHAT and CDR2 FQNNGV. The CDR3 DNA is TGTGCCAGCAGCTTAGCCTCCGGGACAGGGTCTTCACCCCTCCACTTT. Translated: CASSLASGTGSSPLHF.

The rearrangement joins TRBV28 to TRBJ2-6, with no clear D. Germline lookup yields CDR1 MDHEN and CDR2 SYDVKM. CDR3 length: 16 residues. V lost 5 bases, J lost 2 bases, and 13 bases lay in between. The CDR3 here is CASSPPGLAGANVLTF. The CDR3 DNA follows: TGTGCCAGCAGTCCCCCCGGCCTTGCTGGGGCCAACGTCCTGACTTTC. The variable domain in full, completed from reference TRBV28 and TRBJ2-6, reads DVKVTQSSRYLVKRTGEKVFLECVQDMDHENMFWYRQDPGLGLRLIYFSYDVKMKEKGDIPEGYSVSREKKERFSLILESASTNQTSMYLCASSPPGLAGANVLTFGAGSRLTVL.

The gene calls are TRBV5-1 and TRBJ2-5, with 7 bases that match TRBD1. With 1 base clipped from V and 5 bases from J, the junction kept 5 bases outside the gene matches. The V gene's germline CDR1 is SGHRS and CDR2 YFSETQ. This CDR3 region has 14 residues. CDR3: CASSLNRGSETQYF. As DNA, the CDR3 is TGCGCCAGCAGCTTGAACAGGGGATCCGAGACCCAGTACTTC.

V gene TRBV28 combines with J gene TRBJ2-1, with 8 bases identical to TRBD2. Germline values: CDR1 MDHEN, CDR2 SYDVKM. V lost 8 bases and J lost 4; bases outside the gene matches: 16. This CDR3 is 17 amino acids long. CDR3 DNA sequence: TGTGCCAGCGGCTCTTCCGACGGGACTAGGGGGTACAATGAGCAGTTCTTC. This encodes CASGSSDGTRGYNEQFF.

J is TRBJ2-7 and V is TRBV6-6; 9 bases map to TRBD1. The CDR3 runs to 14 residues. Germline lookup yields CDR1 MNHNY and CDR2 SVGAGI (reference sequence). V shed 4 bases and J 2 bases; nucleotides not matched to a gene: 3. The CDR3 loop reads CASSWGQGTYEQYF. The CDR3, as DNA: TGTGCCAGCAGTTGGGGACAGGGCACCTACGAGCAGTACTTC.

This chain links TRBV30 with TRBJ2-1; no clear D gene. Trimming took off 0 bases at V and 8 bases at J, with 8 bases between the two ends. In germline, CDR1 is GTSNPN, CDR2 SVGIG (reference sequence). This CDR3 has 12 residues. CDR3 in amino acids: CAWSVGFDEQFF. DNA of the CDR3: TGTGCCTGGAGTGTGGGTTTTGATGAGCAGTTCTTC.

The chain carries TRBV11-2 and TRBJ2-4; D possibly corresponds to TRBD1 (6 bases). Germline V gene sequence: CDR1 SGHAT, CDR2 FQNNGV. Trimming removed 7 bases from V and 7 bases from J, with 20 bases in between. The CDR3 runs to 15 residues. CDR3 residues: CASTQGRAPGNIQYF. The CDR3 DNA sequence: TGTGCCAGCACGCAGGGGCGTGCCCCTGGGAACATTCAGTACTTC.

The chain has TRBV11-2 and TRBJ2-1; the match to TRBD2 covers 11 bases. The CDR3 consists of 17 residues. Germline CDR1 reads SGHAT; CDR2 reads FQNNGV. J gave up 7 bases and V 4 bases, and 12 bases lay outside the gene matches. The CDR3 here is CASSSKGTGLAVNEQFF. The CDR3 DNA sequence: TGTGCCAGCAGCTCTAAGGGGACGGGACTAGCGGTGAATGAGCAGTTCTTC. The full variable domain, rest sourced from reference TRBV11-2 and TRBJ2-1, is EAGVAQSPRYKIIEKRQSVAFWCNPISGHATLYWYQQILGQGPKLLIQFQNNGVVDDSQLPKDRFSAERLKGVDSTLKIQPAKLEDSAVYLCASSSKGTGLAVNEQFFGPGTRLTVL.